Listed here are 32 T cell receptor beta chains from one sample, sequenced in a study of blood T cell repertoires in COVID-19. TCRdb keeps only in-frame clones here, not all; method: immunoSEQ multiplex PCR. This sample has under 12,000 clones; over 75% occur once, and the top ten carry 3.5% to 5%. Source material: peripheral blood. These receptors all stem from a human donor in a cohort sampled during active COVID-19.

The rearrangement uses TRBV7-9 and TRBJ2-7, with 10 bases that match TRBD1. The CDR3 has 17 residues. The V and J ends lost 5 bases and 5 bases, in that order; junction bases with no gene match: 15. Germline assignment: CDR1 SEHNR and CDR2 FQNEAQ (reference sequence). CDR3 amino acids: CASSPPGRQGAFDEQYF. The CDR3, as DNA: TGTGCCAGCAGCCCCCCGGGCCGACAGGGGGCCTTTGACGAGCAGTACTTC.

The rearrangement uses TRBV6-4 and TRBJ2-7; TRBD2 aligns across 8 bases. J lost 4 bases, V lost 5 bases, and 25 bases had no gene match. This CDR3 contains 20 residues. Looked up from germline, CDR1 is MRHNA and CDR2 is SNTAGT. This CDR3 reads CASSTPQLAGTEGLAYEQYF. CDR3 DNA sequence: TGTGCCAGCAGTACCCCCCAGTTAGCGGGAACCGAGGGACTTGCATACGAGCAGTACTTC.

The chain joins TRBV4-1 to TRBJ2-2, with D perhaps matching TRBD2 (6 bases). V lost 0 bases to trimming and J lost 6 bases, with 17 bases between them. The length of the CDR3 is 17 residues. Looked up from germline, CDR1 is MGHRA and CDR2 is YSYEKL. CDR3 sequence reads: CASSQESGTGPPGELFF. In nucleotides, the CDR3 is TGCGCCAGCAGCCAAGAGAGTGGGACTGGGCCCCCCGGGGAGCTGTTTTTT.

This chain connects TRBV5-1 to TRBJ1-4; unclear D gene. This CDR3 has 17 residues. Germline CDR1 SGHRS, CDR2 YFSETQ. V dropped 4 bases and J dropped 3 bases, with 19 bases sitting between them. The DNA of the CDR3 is TGCGCCAGCAGCCCAACCCTAAACAGTCTACCTAATGAAAAACTGTTTTTT. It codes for CASSPTLNSLPNEKLFF.

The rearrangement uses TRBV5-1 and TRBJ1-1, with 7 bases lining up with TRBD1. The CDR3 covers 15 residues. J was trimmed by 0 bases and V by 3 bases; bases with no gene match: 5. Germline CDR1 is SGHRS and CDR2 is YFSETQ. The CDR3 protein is CASSYQTGLNTEAFF. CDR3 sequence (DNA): TGCGCCAGCAGCTACCAGACAGGGCTGAACACTGAAGCTTTCTTT.

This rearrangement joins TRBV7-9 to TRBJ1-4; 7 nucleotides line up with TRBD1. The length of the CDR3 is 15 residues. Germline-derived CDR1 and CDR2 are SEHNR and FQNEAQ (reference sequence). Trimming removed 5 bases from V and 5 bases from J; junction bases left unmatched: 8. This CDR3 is CASSLGSGGNEKLFF. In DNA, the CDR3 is TGTGCCAGCAGCCTGGGGTCAGGGGGGAATGAAAAACTGTTTTTT.

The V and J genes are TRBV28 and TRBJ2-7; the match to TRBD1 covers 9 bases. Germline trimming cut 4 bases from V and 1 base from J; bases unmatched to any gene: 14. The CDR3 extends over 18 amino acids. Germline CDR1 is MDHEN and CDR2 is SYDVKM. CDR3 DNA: TGTGCCAGCAGTTCAAATTATATTCACAGGGGGCTTTCCTACGAGCAGTACTTC. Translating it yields CASSSNYIHRGLSYEQYF.

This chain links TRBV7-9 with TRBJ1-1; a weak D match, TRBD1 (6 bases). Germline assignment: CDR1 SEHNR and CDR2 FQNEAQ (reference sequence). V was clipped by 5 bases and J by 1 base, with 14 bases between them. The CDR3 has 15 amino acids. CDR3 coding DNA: TGTGCCAGCAGCAGGAGGACAGCGACGAACACTGAAGCTTTCTTT. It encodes CASSRRTATNTEAFF.

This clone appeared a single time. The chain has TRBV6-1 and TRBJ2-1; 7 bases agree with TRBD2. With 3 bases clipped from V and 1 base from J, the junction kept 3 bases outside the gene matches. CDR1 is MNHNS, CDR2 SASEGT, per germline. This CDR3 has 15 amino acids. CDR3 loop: CASSESSGSYNEQFF. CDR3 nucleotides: TGTGCCAGCAGTGAGTCTAGCGGTTCCTACAATGAGCAGTTCTTC.

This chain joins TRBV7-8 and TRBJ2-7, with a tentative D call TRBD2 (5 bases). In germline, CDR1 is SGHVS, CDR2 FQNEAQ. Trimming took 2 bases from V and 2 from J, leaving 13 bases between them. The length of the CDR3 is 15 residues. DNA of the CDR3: TGTGCCAGCAGCTTACGGACTGCAAACCCCTACGAGCAGTACTTC. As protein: CASSLRTANPYEQYF.

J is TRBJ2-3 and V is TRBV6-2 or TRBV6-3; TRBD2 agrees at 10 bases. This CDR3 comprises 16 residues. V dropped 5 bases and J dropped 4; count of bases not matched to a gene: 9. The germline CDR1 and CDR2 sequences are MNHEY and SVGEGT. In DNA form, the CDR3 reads TGTGCCAGCAGTGCCCCGACTAGCGGGTGGGCAGATACGCAGTATTTT. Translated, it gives CASSAPTSGWADTQYF.

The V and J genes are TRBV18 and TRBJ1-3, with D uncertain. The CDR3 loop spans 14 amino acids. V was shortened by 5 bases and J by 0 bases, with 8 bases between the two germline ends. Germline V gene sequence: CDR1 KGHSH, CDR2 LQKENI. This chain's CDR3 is CASSGGFSGNTIYF. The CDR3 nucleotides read TGTGCCAGCTCAGGAGGATTCTCTGGAAACACCATATATTTT.

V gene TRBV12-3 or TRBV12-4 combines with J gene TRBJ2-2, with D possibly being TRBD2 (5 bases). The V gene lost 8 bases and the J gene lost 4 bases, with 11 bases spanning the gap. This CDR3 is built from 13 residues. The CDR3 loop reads CASGSSTTGELFF. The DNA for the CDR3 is TGTGCCAGCGGGAGTTCGACCACCGGGGAGCTGTTTTTT.

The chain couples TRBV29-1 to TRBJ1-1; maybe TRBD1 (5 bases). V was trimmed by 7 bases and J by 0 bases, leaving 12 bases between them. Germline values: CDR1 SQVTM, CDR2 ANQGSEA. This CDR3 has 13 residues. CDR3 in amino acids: CSAEQDLNTEAFF. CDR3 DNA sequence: TGCAGCGCCGAACAGGACCTGAACACTGAAGCTTTCTTT. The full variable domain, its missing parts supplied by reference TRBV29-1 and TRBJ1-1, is SAVISQKPSRDICQRGTSLTIQCQVDSQVTMMFWYRQQPGQSLTLIATANQGSEATYESGFVIDKFPISRPNLTFSTLTVSNMSPEDSSIYLCSAEQDLNTEAFFGQGTRLTVV.

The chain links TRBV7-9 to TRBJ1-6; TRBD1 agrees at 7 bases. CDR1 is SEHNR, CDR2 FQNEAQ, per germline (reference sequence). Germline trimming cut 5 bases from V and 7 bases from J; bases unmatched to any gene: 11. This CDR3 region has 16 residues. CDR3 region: CASSGGSGQKNSPLHF. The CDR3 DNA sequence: TGTGCCAGCAGCGGCGGCTCGGGACAGAAAAATTCACCCCTCCACTTT.

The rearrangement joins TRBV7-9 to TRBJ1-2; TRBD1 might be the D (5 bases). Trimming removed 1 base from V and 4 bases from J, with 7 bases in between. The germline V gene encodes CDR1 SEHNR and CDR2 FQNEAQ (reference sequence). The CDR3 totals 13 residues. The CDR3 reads CASSLVQGYGYTF. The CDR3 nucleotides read TGTGCCAGCAGCTTAGTGCAGGGCTATGGCTACACCTTC.

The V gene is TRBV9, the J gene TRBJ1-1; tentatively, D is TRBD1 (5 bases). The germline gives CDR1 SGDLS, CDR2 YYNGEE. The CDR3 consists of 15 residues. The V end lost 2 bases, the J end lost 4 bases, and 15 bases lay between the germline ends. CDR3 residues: CASSVSGGGGTEAFF. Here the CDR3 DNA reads TGTGCCAGCAGCGTGTCGGGGGGAGGAGGCACTGAAGCTTTCTTT.

The CDR3, as DNA: TGTGCCAGCAGCCAAGATTTAGGGGGAGGGGAAAAACTGTTTTTT. It is translated as CASSQDLGGGEKLFF. The rearrangement joins TRBV4-2 to TRBJ1-4, with D possibly matching TRBD1 (6 bases). CDR1 and CDR2 from the germline V gene are LGHNA and YNFKEQ. This CDR3 has 15 amino acids. V shed 0 bases and J shed 8 bases, with 13 bases lying between them.

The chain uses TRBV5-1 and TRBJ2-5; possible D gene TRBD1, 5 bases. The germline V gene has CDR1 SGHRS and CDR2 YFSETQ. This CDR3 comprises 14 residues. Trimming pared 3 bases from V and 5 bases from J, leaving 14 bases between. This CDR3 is CASSSRWGDETQYF. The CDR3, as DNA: TGCGCCAGCAGCTCAAGGTGGGGCGATGAGACCCAGTACTTC.

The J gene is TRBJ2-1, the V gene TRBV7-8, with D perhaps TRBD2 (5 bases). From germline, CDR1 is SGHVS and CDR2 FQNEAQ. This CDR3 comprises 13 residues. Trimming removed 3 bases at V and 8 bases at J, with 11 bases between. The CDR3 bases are TGTGCCAGCAGCTTTACTAGTGGCGATGAGCAGTTCTTC. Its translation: CASSFTSGDEQFF. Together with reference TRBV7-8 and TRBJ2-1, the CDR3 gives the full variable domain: GAGVSQSPRYKVAKRGQDVALRCDPISGHVSLFWYQQALGQGPEFLTYFQNEAQLDKSGLPSDRFFAERPEGSVSTLKIQRTQQEDSAVYLCASSFTSGDEQFFGPGTRLTVL.

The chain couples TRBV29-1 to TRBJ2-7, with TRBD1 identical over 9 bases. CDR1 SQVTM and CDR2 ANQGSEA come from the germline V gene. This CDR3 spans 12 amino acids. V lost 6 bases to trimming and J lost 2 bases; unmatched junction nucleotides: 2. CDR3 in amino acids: CSVRTGAYEQYF. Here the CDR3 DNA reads TGCAGCGTGAGGACAGGGGCCTACGAGCAGTACTTC.

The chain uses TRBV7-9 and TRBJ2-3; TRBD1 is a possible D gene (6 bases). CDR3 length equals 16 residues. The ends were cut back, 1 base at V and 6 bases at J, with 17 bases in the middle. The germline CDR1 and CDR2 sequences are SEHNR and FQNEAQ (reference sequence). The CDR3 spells CASSLDQGSNPDTQYF. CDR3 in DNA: TGTGCCAGCAGCTTAGATCAGGGGTCTAACCCCGATACGCAGTATTTT. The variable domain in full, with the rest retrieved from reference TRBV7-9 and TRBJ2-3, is DTGVSQNPRHKITKRGQNVTFRCDPISEHNRLYWYRQTLGQGPEFLTYFQNEAQLEKSRLLSDRFSAERPKGSFSTLEIQRTEQGDSAMYLCASSLDQGSNPDTQYFGPGTRLTVL.

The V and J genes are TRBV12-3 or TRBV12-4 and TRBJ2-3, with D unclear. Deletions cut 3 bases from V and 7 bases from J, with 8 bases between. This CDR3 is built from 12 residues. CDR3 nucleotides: TGTGCCAGCAGTTTCCAAGCAAATACGCAGTATTTT. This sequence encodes CASSFQANTQYF.

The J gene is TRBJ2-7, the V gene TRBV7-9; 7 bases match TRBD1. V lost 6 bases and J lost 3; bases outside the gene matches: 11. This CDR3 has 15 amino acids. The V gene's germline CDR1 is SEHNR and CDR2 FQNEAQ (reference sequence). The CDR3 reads CASSPATGDLYEQYF. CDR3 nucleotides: TGTGCCAGCAGTCCCGCAACAGGGGACCTCTACGAGCAGTACTTC. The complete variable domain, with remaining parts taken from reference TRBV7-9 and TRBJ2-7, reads DTGVSQNPRHKITKRGQNVTFRCDPISEHNRLYWYRQTLGQGPEFLTYFQNEAQLEKSRLLSDRFSAERPKGSFSTLEIQRTEQGDSAMYLCASSPATGDLYEQYFGPGTRLTVT.

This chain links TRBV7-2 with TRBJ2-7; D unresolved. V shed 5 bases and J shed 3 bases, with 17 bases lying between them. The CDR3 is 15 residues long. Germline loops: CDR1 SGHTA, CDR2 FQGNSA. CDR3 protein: CASSQTATTYYEQYF. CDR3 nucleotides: TGTGCCAGCAGCCAGACGGCGACAACCTACTACGAGCAGTACTTC.

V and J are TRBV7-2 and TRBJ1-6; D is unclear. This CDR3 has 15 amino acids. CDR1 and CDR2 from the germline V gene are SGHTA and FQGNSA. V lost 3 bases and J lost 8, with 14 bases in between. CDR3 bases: TGTGCCAGCAGCTTTTTTCGACGGAGGGATTCACCCCTCCACTTT. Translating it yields CASSFFRRRDSPLHF.

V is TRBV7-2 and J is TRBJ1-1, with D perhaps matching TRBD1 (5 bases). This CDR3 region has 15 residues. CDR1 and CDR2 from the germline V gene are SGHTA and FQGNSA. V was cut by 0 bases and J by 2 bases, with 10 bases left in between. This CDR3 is CASSLAGRGNTEAFF. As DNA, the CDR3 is TGTGCCAGCAGCTTAGCAGGGAGGGGAAACACTGAAGCTTTCTTT.

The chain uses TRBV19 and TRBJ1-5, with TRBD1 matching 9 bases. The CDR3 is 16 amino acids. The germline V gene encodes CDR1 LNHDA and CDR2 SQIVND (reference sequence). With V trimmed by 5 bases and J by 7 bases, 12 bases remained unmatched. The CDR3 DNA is TGTGCCAGTAGTTCCCCTGGGGGACAGGGTCGCCAGCCCCAGCATTTT. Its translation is CASSSPGGQGRQPQHF.

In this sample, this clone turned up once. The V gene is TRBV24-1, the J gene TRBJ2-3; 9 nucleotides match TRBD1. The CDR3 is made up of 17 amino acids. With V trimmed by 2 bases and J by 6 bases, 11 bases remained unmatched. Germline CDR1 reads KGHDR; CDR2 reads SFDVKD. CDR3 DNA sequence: TGTGCCACCAGTGATTCTGGGACAGGGCCTGTGATGGATACGCAGTATTTT. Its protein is CATSDSGTGPVMDTQYF.

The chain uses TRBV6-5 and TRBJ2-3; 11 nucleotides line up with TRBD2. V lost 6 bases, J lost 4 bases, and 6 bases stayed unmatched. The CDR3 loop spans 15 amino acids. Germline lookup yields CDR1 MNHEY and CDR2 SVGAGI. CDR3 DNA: TGTGCCAGCAGACGACTAGCGGGAATTGCAGATACGCAGTATTTT. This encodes CASRRLAGIADTQYF.

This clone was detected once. The CDR3 protein is CASSPRGGGQETQYF. The CDR3 DNA follows: TGTGCCAGCTCACCAAGGGGAGGTGGCCAAGAGACCCAGTACTTC. This chain joins TRBV18 and TRBJ2-5, with D possibly matching TRBD2 (6 bases). The CDR3 runs to 15 residues. From germline, CDR1 is KGHSH and CDR2 LQKENI. Trimming pared 2 bases from V and 1 base from J, leaving 11 bases between.

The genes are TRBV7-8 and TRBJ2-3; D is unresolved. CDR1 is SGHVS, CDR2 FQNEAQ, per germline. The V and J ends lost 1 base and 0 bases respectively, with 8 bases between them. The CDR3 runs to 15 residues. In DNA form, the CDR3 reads TGTGCCAGCAGCTTAGGTCCAGTTAGCACAGATACGCAGTATTTT. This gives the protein CASSLGPVSTDTQYF.